These 15 T cell receptor beta chains were sequenced from one sample in a study of identical twins. TCRdb used MiXCR to reprocess the 5' RACE reads, holding one entry per CDR3 protein. The data hold a few hundred thousand distinct CDR3 sequences, with less than 20% observed a single time. The sequenced material came from naive T cells sorted from blood. These receptors were obtained from a man between 50 and 59 years old in good health.

The V call is TRBV10-2, the J call TRBJ2-1; TRBD2 aligns across 7 bases. J was trimmed by 1 base and V by 7 bases; bases with no gene match: 1. CDR1 WSHSY and CDR2 SAAADI come from the germline V gene. This CDR3 has 13 amino acids. CDR3 in amino acids: CASTRGSYNEQFF. The CDR3 coding sequence is TGCGCCAGCACGCGGGGGTCCTACAATGAGCAGTTCTTC.

This clonotype was observed at least ten times. The CDR3 DNA sequence: TGTGCCAGCAGCTGGGGAGCTAGCGGGGTAGAAAAGCAGTTCTTC. As protein: CASSWGASGVEKQFF. This chain joins TRBV5-6 and TRBJ2-1; 9 bases are shared with TRBD2. The trim removed 3 bases at V and 11 bases at J, leaving 12 bases unmatched. The CDR3 runs to 15 residues. Germline V gives CDR1 SGHDT, CDR2 YYEEEE.

There are a few counts of this clonotype. The J gene is TRBJ1-1, the V gene TRBV12-3 or TRBV12-4; 7 bases align to TRBD1. J was trimmed by 3 bases and V by 6 bases; bases with no gene match: 7. The CDR3 sequence is 14 residues long. Written as DNA, the CDR3 is TGTGCCAGCAGCCCTACAGGGGACGACACTGAAGCTTTCTTT. This sequence encodes CASSPTGDDTEAFF.

This clonotype was counted at least ten times. The rearrangement uses TRBV5-1 and TRBJ2-7; D gene unclear. The CDR3 covers 14 residues. The V and J ends lost 5 bases and 4 bases respectively, with 16 bases between them. Germline V gene lookup returns CDR1 SGHRS and CDR2 YFSETQ. CDR3: CASSRTAGQYEQYF. The CDR3 nucleotides are TGCGCCAGCAGTAGAACGGCAGGTCAATACGAGCAGTACTTC.

The chain links TRBV24-1 to TRBJ2-6; D uncertain. The CDR3 covers 15 residues. The V end lost 3 bases, the J end lost 0 bases, and 5 bases lay between the germline ends. Germline CDR1 KGHDR, CDR2 SFDVKD. The CDR3 is CATSDDFSGANVLTF. Here the CDR3 DNA reads TGTGCCACCAGTGATGACTTCTCTGGGGCCAACGTCCTGACTTTC.

The chain combines TRBV7-9 with TRBJ2-1; 9 bases match TRBD1. The germline V gene encodes CDR1 SEHNR and CDR2 FQNEAQ (reference sequence). Germline trimming cut 5 bases from V and 4 bases from J; bases unmatched to any gene: 6. This CDR3 spans 15 amino acids. The CDR3 region has the DNA TGTGCCAGCAGCCCCCGGGACAGGGAGTACAATGAGCAGTTCTTC. Translated, it gives CASSPRDREYNEQFF.

The V call is TRBV27, the J call TRBJ1-6, with 7 positions matching TRBD1. The V and J ends lost 5 bases and 0 bases, in that order; junction bases with no gene match: 10. Germline CDR1 is MNHEY and CDR2 is SMNVEV (reference sequence). The CDR3 has 18 residues. CDR3: CASSVTGAPSSYNSPLHF. The CDR3 DNA is TGTGCCAGCAGTGTAACAGGGGCCCCGAGCTCCTATAATTCACCCCTCCACTTT.

This clonotype appeared a few times. The rearrangement links TRBV28 to TRBJ1-1, with a weak D call TRBD1 (5 bases). The V gene lost 3 bases and the J gene lost 6 bases, with 11 bases spanning the gap. Germline V gives CDR1 MDHEN, CDR2 SYDVKM. The CDR3 is made up of 13 amino acids. CDR3 in DNA: TGTGCCAGCAGTTTTGGCCTGGGGGCTGAAGCTTTCTTT. As protein: CASSFGLGAEAFF.

In its sample, this clonotype was seen a few times. The V and J genes are TRBV12-3 or TRBV12-4 and TRBJ1-5; D uncertain. The V end lost 8 bases, the J end lost 2 bases, and 13 bases lay between the germline ends. The CDR3 loop spans 14 amino acids. The CDR3 DNA is TGTGCCAGCTCCCAGACCGTGGGCAATCAGCCCCAGCATTTT. Protein: CASSQTVGNQPQHF.

The chain carries TRBV5-1 and TRBJ1-4, with D possibly matching TRBD1 (6 bases). Trimming stripped 0 bases from V and 6 bases from J, with 9 bases between. This CDR3 is 14 amino acids long. CDR1 and CDR2 (germline): SGHRS, YFSETQ. CDR3 coding DNA: TGCGCCAGCAGCTTGGAGGCAGGGGATGAAAAACTGTTTTTT. The encoded protein is CASSLEAGDEKLFF.

Regarding this clonotype: One base away lies a much larger clone, so this may be a sequencing read error. The chain links TRBV12-3 or TRBV12-4 to TRBJ1-3, with 9 bases lining up with TRBD1. J lost 8 bases, V lost 7 bases, and 9 bases had no gene match. This CDR3 comprises 14 residues. CDR3 sequence reads: CASTRRDRVDTIYF. The CDR3 DNA follows: TGTGCCAGCACCCGCCGGGACAGGGTTGACACCATATATTTT.

This rearrangement joins TRBV6-5 to TRBJ1-4; a possible D gene is TRBD1 (5 bases). Germline loops: CDR1 MNHEY, CDR2 SVGAGI. The CDR3 contains 12 residues. Trimming pared 6 bases from V and 6 bases from J, leaving 8 bases between. DNA of the CDR3: TGTGCCAGCAGCCGAGGGGATGAAAAACTGTTTTTT. The encoded protein is CASSRGDEKLFF.

At least ten counts were recorded for this clonotype. The J gene is TRBJ1-1, the V gene TRBV6-2 or TRBV6-3, with D maybe TRBD1 (6 bases). Germline V gene data show CDR1 as MNHEY and CDR2 as SVGEGT. This CDR3 has 11 amino acids. Trimming left V 7 bases short and J 8 bases short, with 11 bases between. CDR3 coding DNA: TGTGCCAGCAAAATAGGGACAGAAGCTTTCTTT. It encodes CASKIGTEAFF.

The J gene is TRBJ1-6, the V gene TRBV5-1, with 7 bases identical to TRBD1. The ends lost 4 bases at V and 4 bases at J; junction bases unmatched: 5. Germline values: CDR1 SGHRS, CDR2 YFSETQ. The CDR3 covers 15 residues. The CDR3 loop is CASSPAGQYNSPLHF. CDR3 sequence (DNA): TGCGCCAGCAGCCCCGCGGGACAGTATAATTCACCCCTCCACTTT.

The rearrangement links TRBV12-3 or TRBV12-4 to TRBJ2-3, with 9 bases that match TRBD1. The CDR3 sequence is 13 residues long. Unmatched junction bases numbered 8, after V lost 8 bases and J lost 8 bases. The CDR3 region has the DNA TGTGCCAGCGGACAGGGGTCCCGGATTACGCAGTATTTT. Translation gives CASGQGSRITQYF.